This T cell receptor beta chain is from a study of somatic mutations in cytotoxic T cells in rheumatoid arthritis. This clone was seen a handful of times. The protocol was immunoSEQ multiplex PCR, while the TCRdb copy is restricted to in-frame clones and leaves out a portion. This table holds fewer than 20,000 clones, roughly two thirds found once. The CDR3 has 14 amino acids. V was pared by 4 bases and J by 3 bases, with 13 bases between. CDR1 is MDHEN and CDR2 is SYDVKM in the germline V gene. The chain has TRBV28 and TRBJ2-7; D unclear. The sequence was collected from an adult with rheumatoid arthritis. Sequencing was performed on CD8+ T cells sorted from blood. The CDR3, as DNA: TGTGCCAGCAGTTGGGTAGGGAACCACTACGAGCAGTACTTC. This codes for CASSWVGNHYEQYF.